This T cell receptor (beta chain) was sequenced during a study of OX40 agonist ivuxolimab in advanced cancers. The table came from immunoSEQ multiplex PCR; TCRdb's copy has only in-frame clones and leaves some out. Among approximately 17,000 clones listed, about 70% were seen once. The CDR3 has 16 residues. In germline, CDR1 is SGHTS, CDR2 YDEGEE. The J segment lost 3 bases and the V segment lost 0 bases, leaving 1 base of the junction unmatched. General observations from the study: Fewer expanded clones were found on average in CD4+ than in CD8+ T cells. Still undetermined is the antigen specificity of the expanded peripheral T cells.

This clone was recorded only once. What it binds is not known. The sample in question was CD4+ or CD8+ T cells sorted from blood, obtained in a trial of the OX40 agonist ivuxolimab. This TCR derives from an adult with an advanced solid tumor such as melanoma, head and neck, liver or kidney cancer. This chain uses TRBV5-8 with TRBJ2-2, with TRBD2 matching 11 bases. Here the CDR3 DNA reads TGTGCCAGCAGCTTGGCACTAGCGGGGGACACCGGGGAGCTGTTTTTT. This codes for CASSLALAGDTGELFF.